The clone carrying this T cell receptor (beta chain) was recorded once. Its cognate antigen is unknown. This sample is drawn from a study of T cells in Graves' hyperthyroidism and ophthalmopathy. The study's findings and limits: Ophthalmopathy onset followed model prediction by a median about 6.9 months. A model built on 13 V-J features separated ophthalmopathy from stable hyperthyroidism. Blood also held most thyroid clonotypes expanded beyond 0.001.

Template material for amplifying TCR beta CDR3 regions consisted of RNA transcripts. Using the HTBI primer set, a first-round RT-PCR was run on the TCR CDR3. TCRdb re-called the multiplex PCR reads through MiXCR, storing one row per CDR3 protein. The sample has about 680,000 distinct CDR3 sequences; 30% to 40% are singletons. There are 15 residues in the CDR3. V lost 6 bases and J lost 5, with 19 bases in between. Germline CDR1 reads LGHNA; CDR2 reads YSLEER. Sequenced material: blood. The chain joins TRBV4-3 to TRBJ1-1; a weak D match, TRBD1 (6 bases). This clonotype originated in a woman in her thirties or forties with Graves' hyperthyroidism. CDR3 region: CASSRTGKLGTEAFF. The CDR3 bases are TGCGCCAGCAGTCGTACAGGGAAGCTAGGGACTGAAGCTTTCTTT.